This TCR beta chain was captured in a study of blood T cell repertoires in COVID-19. Study overall: Collection of acute and convalescent COVID-19 samples took place in the United States, Italy and Spain.

Only in-frame clones appear in the TCRdb table, and some are missing; sequencing was by immunoSEQ multiplex PCR. The sample includes 200,000 to 250,000 clones, approximately 90% of them seen just once. Germline V gene data show CDR1 as SGHRS and CDR2 as YFSETQ. The CDR3 runs to 17 residues. The V end was cut by 5 bases, the J end by 4 bases, with 21 bases between. This clone has just one count. The J gene is TRBJ2-2, the V gene TRBV5-1, with D maybe TRBD2 (6 bases). Sequenced input: PBMCs or T cells enriched from blood (not recorded which). The TCR was taken from a woman between 18 and 29 years old in a cohort exposed to, infected with or recovered from COVID-19 (not recorded which). CDR3 residues: CASSRLTAPAGTGELFF. The CDR3, as DNA: TGCGCCAGCAGTCGATTGACAGCGCCAGCGGGCACCGGGGAGCTGTTTTTT.